This T cell receptor (beta chain) appears in the sequencing data of a study of type 1 regulatory T cells (dated by TCRdb to the early 2020s). About the full investigation: An in vitro protocol by which a Tr1-enriched, alloantigen-specific CD4 T cell product named T-allo10 was generated was characterized in the study. Patients with hematological malignancies who were receiving allogeneic hematopoietic stem cell transplantation were the group in which T-allo10 was being clinically evaluated. General findings and caveats noted by the study authors: Compared with non-Tr1 cells, Tr1 cells had a TCR repertoire that was more restricted, a finding the study read as clonal expansion induced by alloantigen.

Trimming takes 6 bases off V and 0 bases off J; junction bases not matched to a gene: 13. CDR1 is given as SGHNT and CDR2 as YYREEE, both from the germline V gene (reference sequence). The CDR3 has 18 amino acids, counting the end cysteine and phenylalanine. Only the CDR3 portion is preserved as DNA: 54 bases, with reading frame beginning at the first base. Sequencing instrument: Illumina MiSeq. The raw public data were reprocessed by TCRdb itself: fastp quality trimming at Q25, MiXCR clonotype calling, in-frame beta chains only. Entries are consolidated by CDR3 protein sequence, retaining the most common genes and DNA. In this sample the table shows more than 50,000 distinct CDR3 sequences, approximately 60% of which occur a single time. 1.5% to 2% of the sample belongs to the ten largest clones. This clonotype was recorded at least ten times. No cognate antigen has been identified for it. There are no base qualities to consult, and no much larger clone falls within one base.

The sequence links TRBV5-4 to TRBJ2-3, and 10 junctional nucleotides match TRBD2. Specimen: cultured non-Tr1 T cells, either the whole culture or a sorted T cell fraction (not recorded which). The cell subset or site label here, explained by the study, means: non-Tr1 population from the T-allo10 product. This sequence originates from a human donor in good health. The CDR3 protein sequence reads: CASTPVAGGWISTDTQYF. The nucleotide sequence reads as follows: TGTGCCAGCACCCCCGTAGCGGGAGGTTGGATAAGCACAGATACGCAGTATTTT.